One and the same sample provided the 23 T cell receptor beta chains below, sequenced in a study of blood T cell repertoires in COVID-19. Sequencing used immunoSEQ multiplex PCR; TCRdb keeps in-frame clones, though not all of them. The sample lists 100,000 to 120,000 clones, 70% to 90% occurring once. What was sequenced was peripheral blood. The receptors derive from a woman in her seventies who had recovered from COVID-19.

V usage is TRBV6-2 or TRBV6-3 and J usage is TRBJ1-5; 7 nucleotides agree with TRBD1. This CDR3 is built from 19 residues. Germline lookup yields CDR1 MNHEY and CDR2 SVGEGT. The trim removed 2 bases at V and 0 bases at J, leaving 13 bases unmatched. The CDR3 DNA reads as TGTGCCAGCAGTTACGAGGGGGCAACAAGGGCTTATAGCAATCAGCCCCAGCATTTT. Translation: CASSYEGATRAYSNQPQHF.

The V call is TRBV6-6, the J call TRBJ2-7, with TRBD2 matching over 10 bases. J was trimmed by 3 bases and V by 10 bases; bases with no gene match: 9. This CDR3 is built from 14 residues. Germline values: CDR1 MNHNY, CDR2 SVGAGI (reference sequence). The CDR3 is CATTAPSGSYEQYF. DNA of the CDR3: TGTGCCACGACTGCACCTAGCGGGAGCTACGAGCAGTACTTC.

This clone was counted a few times. The chain is built from TRBV7-8 and TRBJ1-3; 9 nucleotides match TRBD1. CDR1 and CDR2 from the germline V gene are SGHVS and FQNEAQ. This CDR3 region has 18 residues. Unmatched junction bases numbered 14, after V lost 4 bases and J lost 4 bases. Here the CDR3 reads CASSSRDRALSGGNTIYF. Here the CDR3 DNA reads TGTGCCAGCAGCTCCCGGGACAGGGCGCTCTCAGGAGGAAACACCATATATTTT. The variable domain in full, with the rest retrieved from reference TRBV7-8 and TRBJ1-3, is GAGVSQSPRYKVAKRGQDVALRCDPISGHVSLFWYQQALGQGPEFLTYFQNEAQLDKSGLPSDRFFAERPEGSVSTLKIQRTQQEDSAVYLCASSSRDRALSGGNTIYFGEGSWLTVV.

This clone was observed once. The rearrangement uses TRBV6-5 and TRBJ2-6; no definite D call. This CDR3 is 13 amino acids long. In germline, CDR1 is MNHEY, CDR2 SVGAGI. V shed 7 bases and J shed 5 bases, with 9 bases lying between them. CDR3 sequence: CASNGLWANVLTF. CDR3 DNA sequence: TGTGCCAGCAATGGGCTCTGGGCCAACGTCCTGACTTTC.

This chain connects TRBV7-3 to TRBJ2-7, with TRBD1 matching 8 bases. This CDR3 is built from 14 residues. Germline loops: CDR1 SGHTA, CDR2 FQGTGA. V was pared by 3 bases and J by 5 bases, with 6 bases of the junction left unmatched. The CDR3 loop is CASSLDRVSHEQYF. The CDR3 DNA reads TGTGCCAGCAGCTTGGACAGGGTATCGCACGAGCAGTACTTC. Supplemented by reference TRBV7-3 and TRBJ2-7, the full variable domain reads GAGVSQTPSNKVTEKGKYVELRCDPISGHTALYWYRQSLGQGPEFLIYFQGTGAADDSGLPNDRFFAVRPEGSVSTLKIQRTERGDSAVYLCASSLDRVSHEQYFGPGTRLTVT.

The rearrangement links TRBV5-1 to TRBJ2-7; possible D gene TRBD1, 6 bases. CDR1 and CDR2 (germline): SGHRS, YFSETQ. This CDR3 has 13 amino acids. V was trimmed by 10 bases and J by 1 base, leaving 15 bases between them. The CDR3 DNA sequence: TGCGCCCCAGGGGCTGGCCCATCCTACGAGCAGTACTTC. Its protein product is CAPGAGPSYEQYF.

This clone was picked up one time. The rearrangement uses TRBV5-1 and TRBJ2-7; tentatively, D is TRBD2 (6 bases). This CDR3 has 15 residues. V dropped 2 bases and J dropped 1 base, with 13 bases sitting between them. Germline CDR1 is SGHRS and CDR2 is YFSETQ. The DNA of the CDR3 is TGCGCCAGCAGCTTCGGGAGACCCACTTCCTACGAGCAGTACTTC. This codes for CASSFGRPTSYEQYF.

Remarks on this clone: This sample includes further DNA sequences coding for the same CDR3. J is TRBJ1-2 and V is TRBV7-3; D not certain. CDR3 size: 14 residues. The germline V gene has CDR1 SGHTA and CDR2 FQGTGA. The V end was cut by 5 bases, the J end by 7 bases, with 17 bases between. The CDR3 is CASSPGTGGGGYTF. DNA for the CDR3: TGTGCCAGCAGCCCCGGCACCGGAGGAGGTGGCTACACCTTC.

J is TRBJ1-6 and V is TRBV4-3; unclear D gene. The CDR3 extends over 17 amino acids. Germline CDR1 reads LGHNA; CDR2 reads YSLEER. V dropped 0 bases and J dropped 9 bases, with 18 bases sitting between them. CDR3 protein: CASSQEGWGGIGSPLHF. CDR3 DNA: TGCGCCAGCAGCCAAGAAGGGTGGGGAGGGATTGGTTCACCCCTCCACTTT.

The chain combines TRBV27 with TRBJ2-7; 9 bases align to TRBD1. Germline CDR1 MNHEY, CDR2 SMNVEV (reference sequence). V lost 9 bases to trimming and J lost 5 bases; unmatched junction nucleotides: 14. This CDR3 is 15 amino acids long. The CDR3 spells CASTNRGPSSDEQYF. The CDR3 DNA follows: TGTGCCAGTACGAACAGGGGGCCTAGTTCGGACGAGCAGTACTTC.

The chain combines TRBV5-1 with TRBJ2-1, with 7 bases aligning to TRBD2. The V gene end was trimmed by 4 bases and the J gene end by 7 bases; junction bases not matched to a gene: 11. Germline V gives CDR1 SGHRS, CDR2 YFSETQ. This CDR3 is built from 15 residues. CDR3 sequence (DNA): TGCGCCAGCAGCGTTAGCGGGTGGGGCTCAAATGAGCAGTTCTTC. It translates to CASSVSGWGSNEQFF.

The chain combines TRBV5-1 with TRBJ2-2; D perhaps matches TRBD2 (6 bases). Per the germline V gene, CDR1 is SGHRS and CDR2 is YFSETQ. This CDR3 has 16 residues. V shed 2 bases and J shed 6 bases, with 17 bases lying between them. Here the CDR3 DNA reads TGCGCCAGCAGCTTCGATACTAGCCGCCTAGCCGGGGAGCTGTTTTTT. This encodes CASSFDTSRLAGELFF.

The chain is built from TRBV28 and TRBJ2-6, with 7 positions matching TRBD1. The CDR3 is 17 amino acids. V gave up 5 bases and J gave up 2 bases; unmatched junction bases: 9. Germline CDR1 and CDR2: MDHEN and SYDVKM. The CDR3 is CASSPYRGEAGANVLTF. CDR3 coding DNA: TGTGCCAGCAGTCCTTACAGGGGTGAGGCTGGGGCCAACGTCCTGACTTTC.

The rearrangement links TRBV23-1 to TRBJ1-2, with 8 bases fitting TRBD1. TRBV23-1 is designated an ORF whose function remains uncertain. The CDR3 sequence is 15 residues long. J lost 4 bases, V lost 1 base, and 5 bases had no gene match. The CDR3 DNA is TGCGCCAGCAGTCAATGTAAAGACAGGGGCTATGGCTACACCTTC. Residues: CASSQCKDRGYGYTF.

The chain combines TRBV7-9 with TRBJ2-2; a weak D match, TRBD2 (5 bases). The CDR3 is made up of 15 amino acids. The V end was cut by 5 bases, the J end by 0 bases, with 10 bases between. Germline CDR1 reads SEHNR; CDR2 reads FQNEAQ (reference sequence). The CDR3 DNA reads as TGTGCCAGCAGCCCTCGGGGTTCGAACACCGGGGAGCTGTTTTTT. Amino acids: CASSPRGSNTGELFF.

J is TRBJ2-7 and V is TRBV29-1; tentatively, D is TRBD1 (5 bases). With 5 bases removed from V and 5 bases from J, the gap between germline ends came to 7 bases. CDR1 is SQVTM, CDR2 ANQGSEA, per germline. The CDR3 spans 10 residues. The CDR3 bases are TGCAGCGTTCGACAGAACGAGCAGTACTTC. It codes for CSVRQNEQYF.

The chain recombines TRBV27 with TRBJ1-1; D ambiguous. Germline CDR1 MNHEY, CDR2 SMNVEV (reference sequence). The CDR3 loop spans 14 amino acids. The V end was cut by 7 bases, the J end by 0 bases, with 12 bases between. CDR3 DNA: TGTGCCAGCACCCTCGGAGGACTGAACACTGAAGCTTTCTTT. It yields the protein CASTLGGLNTEAFF.

The CDR3 nucleotides are TGTGCCAGCAGTTTTGACAGGGCTTCCCCCTACGAGCAGTACTTC. Its translation is CASSFDRASPYEQYF. The rearrangement uses TRBV7-2 and TRBJ2-7, with 7 bases identical to TRBD1. The length of the CDR3 is 15 residues. Germline V gene sequence: CDR1 SGHTA, CDR2 FQGNSA. The V and J ends lost 6 bases and 2 bases, in that order; junction bases with no gene match: 10.

This chain joins TRBV6-4 and TRBJ2-6; a weak D match, TRBD2 (5 bases). Germline V gene sequence: CDR1 MRHNA, CDR2 SNTAGT. V was trimmed by 7 bases and J by 0 bases, leaving 13 bases between them. The CDR3 has 16 amino acids. The chain's CDR3 is CASKEGVSSGANVLTF. The CDR3 DNA reads TGTGCCAGCAAAGAGGGAGTGTCCTCTGGGGCCAACGTCCTGACTTTC.

This clone was seen a few times. The chain links TRBV29-1 to TRBJ2-7; tentatively, D is TRBD1 (6 bases). The CDR3 contains 15 residues. V was pared by 3 bases and J by 6 bases, with 21 bases between. The germline V gene encodes CDR1 SQVTM and CDR2 ANQGSEA. The CDR3 sequence is CSVDKGGDWVGEQYF. The CDR3 nucleotides are TGCAGCGTTGATAAAGGGGGAGATTGGGTAGGCGAGCAGTACTTC.

The chain joins TRBV30 to TRBJ1-6; D not certain. The CDR3 spans 13 residues. The V end lost 3 bases, the J end lost 6 bases, and 9 bases lay between the germline ends. CDR1 and CDR2 from the germline V gene are GTSNPN and SVGIG (reference sequence). The CDR3 DNA reads as TGTGCCTGGAGGTACAGCCTTAATTCACCCCTCCACTTT. Protein sequence: CAWRYSLNSPLHF.

This sequence joins TRBV7-2 and TRBJ2-5, with TRBD2 matching 8 bases. With V trimmed by 1 base and J by 5 bases, 0 bases remained unmatched. Germline-derived CDR1 and CDR2 are SGHTA and FQGNSA. The CDR3 totals 13 residues. The CDR3 sequence: CASSLEREETQYF. Written as DNA, the CDR3 is TGTGCCAGCAGCTTAGAGCGGGAGGAGACCCAGTACTTC.

This clone showed up just once. V gene TRBV4-1 combines with J gene TRBJ1-5; 7 bases are shared with TRBD1. V lost 3 bases to trimming and J lost 5 bases; unmatched junction nucleotides: 7. The CDR3 has 15 amino acids. Germline V gene data show CDR1 as MGHRA and CDR2 as YSYEKL. The CDR3 nucleotides read TGCGCCAGCAGCCAGGGACAGAACCCATATCAGCCCCAGCATTTT. This codes for CASSQGQNPYQPQHF.